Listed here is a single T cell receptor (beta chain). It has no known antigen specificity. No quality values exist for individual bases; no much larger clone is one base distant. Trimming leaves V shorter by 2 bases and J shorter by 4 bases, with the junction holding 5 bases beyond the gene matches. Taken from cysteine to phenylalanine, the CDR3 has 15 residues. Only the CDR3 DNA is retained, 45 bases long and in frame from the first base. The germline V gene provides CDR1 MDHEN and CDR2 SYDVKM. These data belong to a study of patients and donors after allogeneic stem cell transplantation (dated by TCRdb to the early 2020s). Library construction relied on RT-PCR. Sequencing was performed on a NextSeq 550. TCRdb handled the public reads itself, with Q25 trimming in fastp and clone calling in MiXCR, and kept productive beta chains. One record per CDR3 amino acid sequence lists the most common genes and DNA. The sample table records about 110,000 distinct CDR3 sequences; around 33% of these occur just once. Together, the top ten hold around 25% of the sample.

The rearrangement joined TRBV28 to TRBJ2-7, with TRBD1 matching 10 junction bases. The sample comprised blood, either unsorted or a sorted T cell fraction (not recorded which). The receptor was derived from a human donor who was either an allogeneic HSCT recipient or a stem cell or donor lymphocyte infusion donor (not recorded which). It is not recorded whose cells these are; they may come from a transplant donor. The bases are TGTGCCAGCAGTTTAGCTGGGACAGGGGTATACGAGCAGTACTTC. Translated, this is CASSLAGTGVYEQYF.